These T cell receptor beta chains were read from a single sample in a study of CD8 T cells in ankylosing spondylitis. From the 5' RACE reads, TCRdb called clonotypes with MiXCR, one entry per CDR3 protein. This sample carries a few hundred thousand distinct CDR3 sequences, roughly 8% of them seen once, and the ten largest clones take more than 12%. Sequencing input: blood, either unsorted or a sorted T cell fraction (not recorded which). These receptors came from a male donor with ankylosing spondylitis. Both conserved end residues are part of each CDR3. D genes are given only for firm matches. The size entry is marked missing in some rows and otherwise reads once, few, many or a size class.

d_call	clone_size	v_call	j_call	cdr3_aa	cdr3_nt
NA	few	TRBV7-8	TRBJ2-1	CASSLFPTSSSYRGEQFF	TGTGCCAGCAGCTTATTCCCCACCTCTAGCTCCTACCGGGGTGAGCAGTTCTTC
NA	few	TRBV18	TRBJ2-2	CASSPLSGLGYTGELFF	TGTGCCAGCTCACCACTGTCGGGGCTCGGTTACACCGGGGAGCTGTTTTTT
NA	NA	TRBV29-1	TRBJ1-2	CSVGDPNYGYTF	TGCAGCGTTGGGGACCCGAACTATGGCTACACCTTC
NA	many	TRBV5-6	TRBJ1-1	CASSLAGGRTEAFF	TGTGCCAGCAGCTTGGCCGGGGGGCGGACTGAAGCTTTCTTT
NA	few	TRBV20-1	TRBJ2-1	CSAIVGVNNEQFF	TGCAGTGCTATCGTCGGGGTAAACAATGAGCAGTTCTTC
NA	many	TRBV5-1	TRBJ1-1	CASKYDGDTEAFF	TGCGCCAGCAAGTACGACGGGGACACTGAAGCTTTCTTT
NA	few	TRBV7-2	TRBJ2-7	CASSLPAGNSYEQYF	TGTGCCAGCAGCCTCCCGGCGGGGAACTCCTACGAGCAGTACTTC
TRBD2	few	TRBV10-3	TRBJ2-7	CAISSSGMSYEQYF	TGTGCCATCAGTTCGAGCGGGATGTCCTACGAGCAGTACTTC
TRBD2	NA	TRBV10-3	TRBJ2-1	CAISTPGLAGFNEQFF	TGTGCCATCAGTACCCCGGGACTAGCGGGTTTCAATGAGCAGTTCTTC
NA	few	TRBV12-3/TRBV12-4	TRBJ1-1	CASSLALRSTEAFF	TGTGCCAGCAGTTTAGCGCTAAGGTCAACTGAAGCTTTCTTT
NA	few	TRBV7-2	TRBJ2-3	CASSLVWGSTDTQYF	TGTGCCAGCAGCTTAGTGTGGGGGTCCACAGATACGCAGTATTTT
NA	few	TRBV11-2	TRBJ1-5	CASSFGEALGLNQPQHF	TGTGCCAGCAGCTTCGGTGAGGCGCTTGGCCTCAATCAGCCCCAGCATTTT
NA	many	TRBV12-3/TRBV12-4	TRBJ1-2	CASSLILAGNGYTF	TGTGCCAGCAGTTTAATCTTGGCAGGGAATGGCTACACCTTC
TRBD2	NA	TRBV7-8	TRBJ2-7	CASSSTGTSGYEQYF	TGTGCTAGCAGCTCCACCGGGACTAGCGGCTACGAGCAGTACTTC
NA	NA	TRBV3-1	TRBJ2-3	CASSPPIAGADTQYF	TGTGCCAGCAGCCCCCCAATTGCCGGGGCAGATACGCAGTATTTT
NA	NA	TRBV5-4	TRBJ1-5	CAYEGLGQPQHF	TGTGCCTACGAGGGTCTAGGACAGCCCCAGCATTTT
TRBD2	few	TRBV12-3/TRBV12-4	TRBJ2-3	CASSFKGAGGADTQYF	TGTGCCAGCAGTTTTAAAGGGGCTGGGGGGGCAGATACGCAGTATTTT
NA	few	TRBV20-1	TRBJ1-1	CSAREEGWSTEAFF	TGCAGTGCTAGAGAGGAGGGGTGGAGCACTGAAGCTTTCTTT
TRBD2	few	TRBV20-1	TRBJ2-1	CSAELAGGSYNEQFF	TGCAGTGCGGAACTAGCGGGAGGCTCCTACAATGAGCAGTTCTTC
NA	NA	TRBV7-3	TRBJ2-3	CASSPGTFTDTQYF	TGTGCCAGCAGCCCGGGGACCTTCACAGATACGCAGTATTTT
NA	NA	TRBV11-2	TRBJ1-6	CASSLAFRGGNSPLHF	TGTGCCAGCAGCTTAGCATTCCGGGGGGGAAATTCACCCCTCCACTTT
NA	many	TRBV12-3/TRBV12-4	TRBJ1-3	CASSRRNTIYF	TGTGCCAGCAGCCGTCGAAACACCATATATTTT
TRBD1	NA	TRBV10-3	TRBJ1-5	CAISESTGFQPQHF	TGTGCCATCAGTGAGTCGACAGGGTTTCAGCCCCAGCATTTT
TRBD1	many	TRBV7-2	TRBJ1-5	CASSPDRASNQPQHF	TGTGCCAGCAGCCCGGACAGGGCCAGCAATCAGCCCCAGCATTTT
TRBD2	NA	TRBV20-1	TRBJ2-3	CSARDGLAGDTQYF	TGCAGTGCTAGAGATGGACTAGCGGGAGATACGCAGTATTTT
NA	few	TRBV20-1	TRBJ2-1	CSARELGGNEQFF	TGCAGTGCTAGAGAACTAGGTGGCAATGAGCAGTTCTTC
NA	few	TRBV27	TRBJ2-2	CASSLTRFAGELFF	TGTGCCAGCAGTTTAACGCGGTTCGCCGGGGAGCTGTTTTTT
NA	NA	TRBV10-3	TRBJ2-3	CATKAEGDTDTQYF	TGTGCCACCAAGGCGGAGGGAGACACAGATACGCAGTATTTT
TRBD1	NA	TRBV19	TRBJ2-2	CASSIGSGQGYTGELFF	TGTGCCAGTAGTATAGGGAGTGGACAGGGATACACCGGGGAGCTGTTTTTT
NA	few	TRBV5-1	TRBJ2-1	CASNGVGYNEQFF	TGCGCCAGCAATGGCGTCGGCTACAATGAGCAGTTCTTC
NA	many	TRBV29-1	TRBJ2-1	CSVPPRVRGYNEQFF	TGCAGCGTTCCGCCCCGGGTTCGAGGGTACAATGAGCAGTTCTTC
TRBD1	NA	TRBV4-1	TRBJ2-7	CASSRTGTGPDEQYF	TGCGCCAGCAGCCGGACCGGGACAGGGCCCGACGAGCAGTACTTC
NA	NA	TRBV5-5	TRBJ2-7	CASSLRIRASGYEQYF	TGTGCCAGCAGCTTGAGAATCAGGGCCTCGGGCTACGAGCAGTACTTC
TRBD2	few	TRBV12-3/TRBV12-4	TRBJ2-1	CASSFLLADYNEQFF	TGTGCCAGCAGTTTCCTACTAGCGGACTACAATGAGCAGTTCTTC
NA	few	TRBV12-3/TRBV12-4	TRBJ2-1	CASSSPRRGLKSSYNEQFF	TGTGCCAGCAGTTCTCCCCGCAGGGGACTAAAGAGCTCCTACAATGAGCAGTTCTTC
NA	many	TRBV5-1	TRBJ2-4	CASSLQHSDGDIQYF	TGCGCCAGCAGCCTACAACACTCGGATGGGGACATTCAGTACTTC
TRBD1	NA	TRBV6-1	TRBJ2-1	CATCSQGAYNEQFF	TGTGCCACCTGCTCACAGGGGGCCTACAATGAGCAGTTCTTC
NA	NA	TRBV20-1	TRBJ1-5	CSASKGNQPQHF	TGCAGTGCTAGTAAGGGCAATCAGCCCCAGCATTTT
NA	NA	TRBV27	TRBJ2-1	CASSLVIDNEQFF	TGTGCCAGCAGTTTGGTAATAGACAATGAGCAGTTCTTC
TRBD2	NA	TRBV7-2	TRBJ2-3	CASSLSGRGTDTQYF	TGTGCCAGCAGCCTTAGCGGGAGGGGCACAGATACGCAGTATTTT
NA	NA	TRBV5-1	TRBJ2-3	CASSLSGPDTQYF	TGCGCCAGCAGCTTGTCGGGCCCAGATACGCAGTATTTT
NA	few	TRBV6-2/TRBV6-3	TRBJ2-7	CASSYSPQGRYEQYF	TGTGCCAGCAGTTACTCTCCACAGGGACGGTACGAGCAGTACTTC
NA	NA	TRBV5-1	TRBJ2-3	CASSPRGQDTQYF	TGCGCCAGCAGCCCGAGGGGCCAAGATACGCAGTATTTT
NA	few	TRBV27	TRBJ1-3	CALKPGNTIYF	TGTGCCCTTAAACCGGGAAACACCATATATTTT
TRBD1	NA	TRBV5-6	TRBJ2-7	CASSPGQVITSEQYF	TGTGCCAGCAGCCCCGGACAGGTCATCACCTCCGAGCAGTACTTC
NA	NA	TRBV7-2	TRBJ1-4	CASSSRGGAVKLFF	TGTGCCAGCAGCTCTCGGGGCGGAGCGGTAAAACTGTTTTTT
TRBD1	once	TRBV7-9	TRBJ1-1	CASSLDYRGTEAFF	TGTGCCAGCAGCTTAGACTACAGGGGCACTGAAGCTTTCTTT
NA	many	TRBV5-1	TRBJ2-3	CASSLEANTQYF	TGCGCCAGCAGCTTGGAGGCGAATACGCAGTATTTT